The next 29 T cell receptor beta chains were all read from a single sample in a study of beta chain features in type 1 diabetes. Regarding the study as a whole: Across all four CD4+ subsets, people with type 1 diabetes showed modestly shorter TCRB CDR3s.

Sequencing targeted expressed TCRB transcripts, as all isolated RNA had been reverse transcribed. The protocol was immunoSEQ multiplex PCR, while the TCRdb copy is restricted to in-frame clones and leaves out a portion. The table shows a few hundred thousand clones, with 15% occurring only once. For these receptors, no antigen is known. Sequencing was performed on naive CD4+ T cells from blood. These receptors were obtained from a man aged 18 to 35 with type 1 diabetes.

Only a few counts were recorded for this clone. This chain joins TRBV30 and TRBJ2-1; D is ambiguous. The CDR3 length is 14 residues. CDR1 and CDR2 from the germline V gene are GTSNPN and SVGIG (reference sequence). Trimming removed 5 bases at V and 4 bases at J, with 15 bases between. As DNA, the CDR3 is TGTGCCTGGGGCGGAGTGGCGTTGTACAATGAGCAGTTCTTC. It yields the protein CAWGGVALYNEQFF.

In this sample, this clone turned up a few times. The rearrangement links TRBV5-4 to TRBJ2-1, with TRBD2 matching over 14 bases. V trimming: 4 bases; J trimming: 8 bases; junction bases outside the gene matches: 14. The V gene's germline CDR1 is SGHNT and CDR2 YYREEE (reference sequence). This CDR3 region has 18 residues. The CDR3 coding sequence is TGTGCCAGCAGCGGGGGACTAGCGGGAGCAGGGTGGGGCGATGAGCAGTTCTTC. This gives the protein CASSGGLAGAGWGDEQFF.

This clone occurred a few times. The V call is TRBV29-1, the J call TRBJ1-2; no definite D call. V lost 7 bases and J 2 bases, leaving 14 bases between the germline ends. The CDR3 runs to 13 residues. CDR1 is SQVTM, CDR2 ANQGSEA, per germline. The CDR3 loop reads CSATETENYGYTF. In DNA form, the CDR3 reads TGCAGCGCCACAGAGACCGAAAACTATGGCTACACCTTC.

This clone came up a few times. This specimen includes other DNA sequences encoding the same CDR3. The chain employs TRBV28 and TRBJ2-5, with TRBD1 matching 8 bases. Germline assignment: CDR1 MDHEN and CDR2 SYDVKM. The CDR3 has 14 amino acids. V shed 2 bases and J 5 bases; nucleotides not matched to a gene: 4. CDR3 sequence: CASSLQGARETQYF. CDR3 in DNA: TGTGCCAGCAGTTTACAGGGGGCACGGGAGACCCAGTACTTC.

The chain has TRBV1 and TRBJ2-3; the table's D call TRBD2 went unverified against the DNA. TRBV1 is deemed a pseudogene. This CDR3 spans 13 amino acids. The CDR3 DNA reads TGCACCAGGAGCGGGAGGGGCACAGATACGCAGTATTTT. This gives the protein CTRSGRGTDTQYF.

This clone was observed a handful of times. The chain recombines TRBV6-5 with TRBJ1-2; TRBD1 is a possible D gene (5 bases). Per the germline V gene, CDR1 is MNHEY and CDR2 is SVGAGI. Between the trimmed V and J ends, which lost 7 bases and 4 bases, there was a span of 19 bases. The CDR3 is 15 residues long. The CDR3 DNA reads TGTGCCAGCACCCCTACCGCAGGGACTAGCTATGGCTACACCTTC. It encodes CASTPTAGTSYGYTF.

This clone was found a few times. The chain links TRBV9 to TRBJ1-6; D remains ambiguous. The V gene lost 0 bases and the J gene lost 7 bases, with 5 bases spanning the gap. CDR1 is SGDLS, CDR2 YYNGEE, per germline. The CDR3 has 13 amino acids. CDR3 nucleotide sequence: TGTGCCAGCAGCGTAGTAGCGAATTCACCCCTCCACTTT. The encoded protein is CASSVVANSPLHF.

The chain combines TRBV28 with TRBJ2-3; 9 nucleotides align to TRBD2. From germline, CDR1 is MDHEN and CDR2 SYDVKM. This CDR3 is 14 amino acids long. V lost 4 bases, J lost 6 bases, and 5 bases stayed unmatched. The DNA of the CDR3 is TGTGCCAGCAGTTCGCCGGCGGGGGGGGATACGCAGTATTTT. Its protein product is CASSSPAGGDTQYF.

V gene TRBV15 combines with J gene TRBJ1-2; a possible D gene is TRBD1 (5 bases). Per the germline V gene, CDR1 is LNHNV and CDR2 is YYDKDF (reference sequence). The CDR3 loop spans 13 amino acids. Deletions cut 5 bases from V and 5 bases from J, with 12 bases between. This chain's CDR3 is CATSADGQYGYTF. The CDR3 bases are TGTGCCACCAGCGCGGACGGACAATATGGCTACACCTTC.

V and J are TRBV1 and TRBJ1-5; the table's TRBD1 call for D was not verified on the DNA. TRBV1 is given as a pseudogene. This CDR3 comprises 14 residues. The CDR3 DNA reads TGCACCAGCAGCCATGCAGAATCCTATCAGCCCCAGCATTTT. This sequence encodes CTSSHAESYQPQHF.

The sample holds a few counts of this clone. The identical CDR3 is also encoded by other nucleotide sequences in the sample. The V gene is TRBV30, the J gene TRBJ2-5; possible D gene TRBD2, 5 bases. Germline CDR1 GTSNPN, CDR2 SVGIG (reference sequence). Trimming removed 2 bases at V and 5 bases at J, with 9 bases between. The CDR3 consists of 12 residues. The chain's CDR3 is CAWSRGGETQYF. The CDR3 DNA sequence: TGTGCCTGGAGTCGAGGAGGCGAGACCCAGTACTTC.

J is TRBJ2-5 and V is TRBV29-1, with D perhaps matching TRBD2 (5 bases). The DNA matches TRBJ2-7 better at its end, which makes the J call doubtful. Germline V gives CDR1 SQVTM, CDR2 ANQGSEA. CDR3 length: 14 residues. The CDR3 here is CSVALRALWYEQYF. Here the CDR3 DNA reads TGCAGCGTTGCCTTGCGGGCGCTATGGTACGAGCAGTACTTC.

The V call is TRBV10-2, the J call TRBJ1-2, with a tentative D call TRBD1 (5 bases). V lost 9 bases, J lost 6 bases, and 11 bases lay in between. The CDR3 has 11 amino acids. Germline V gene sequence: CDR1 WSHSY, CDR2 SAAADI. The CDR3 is CASSGYDGYTF. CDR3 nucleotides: TGCGCCAGTTCAGGGTACGATGGCTACACCTTC.

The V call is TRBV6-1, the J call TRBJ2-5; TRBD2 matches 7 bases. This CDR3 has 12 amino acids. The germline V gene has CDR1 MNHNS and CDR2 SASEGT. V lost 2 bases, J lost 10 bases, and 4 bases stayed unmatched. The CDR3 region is CASSESGLGQYF. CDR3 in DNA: TGTGCCAGCAGTGAAAGTGGACTAGGCCAGTACTTC.

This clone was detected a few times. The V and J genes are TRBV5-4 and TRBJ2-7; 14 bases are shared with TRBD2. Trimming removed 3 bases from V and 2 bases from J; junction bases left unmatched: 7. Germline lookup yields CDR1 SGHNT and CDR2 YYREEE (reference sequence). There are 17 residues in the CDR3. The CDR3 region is CASSSGLAGAQAYEQYF. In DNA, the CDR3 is TGTGCCAGCAGCTCGGGACTAGCGGGAGCGCAAGCCTACGAGCAGTACTTC.

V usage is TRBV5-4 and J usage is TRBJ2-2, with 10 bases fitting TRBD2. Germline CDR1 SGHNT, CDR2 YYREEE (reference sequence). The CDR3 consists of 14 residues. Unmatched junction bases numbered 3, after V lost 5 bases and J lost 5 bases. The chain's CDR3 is CASRASGRTGELFF. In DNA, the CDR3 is TGTGCCAGCAGAGCTAGCGGGAGAACCGGGGAGCTGTTTTTT.

This chain's CDR3 is CAIRRTGLNTDTQYF. Here the CDR3 DNA reads TGTGCCATCAGGCGGACAGGGCTCAACACAGATACGCAGTATTTT. V and J are TRBV10-3 and TRBJ2-3; TRBD1 agrees at 8 bases. V dropped 6 bases and J dropped 2; count of bases not matched to a gene: 7. This CDR3 has 15 residues. Germline assignment: CDR1 ENHRY and CDR2 SYGVKD.

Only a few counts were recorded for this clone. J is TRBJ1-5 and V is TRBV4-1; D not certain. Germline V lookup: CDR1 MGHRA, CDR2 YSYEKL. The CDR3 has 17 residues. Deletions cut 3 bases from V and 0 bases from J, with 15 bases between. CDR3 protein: CASSHGAGVLSNQPQHF. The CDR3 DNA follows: TGCGCCAGCAGCCACGGTGCCGGAGTTCTTAGCAATCAGCCCCAGCATTTT.

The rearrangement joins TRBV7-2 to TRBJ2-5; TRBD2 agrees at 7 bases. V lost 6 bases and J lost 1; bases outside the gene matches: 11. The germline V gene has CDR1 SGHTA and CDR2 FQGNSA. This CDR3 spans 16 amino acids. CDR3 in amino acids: CASSFQGGGGQETQYF. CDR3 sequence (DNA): TGTGCCAGCAGTTTTCAGGGAGGCGGGGGCCAAGAGACCCAGTACTTC. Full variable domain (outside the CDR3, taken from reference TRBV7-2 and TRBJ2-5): GAGVSQSPSNKVTEKGKDVELRCDPISGHTALYWYRQSLGQGLEFLIYFQGNSAPDKSGLPSDRFSAERTGGSVSTLTIQRTQQEDSAVYLCASSFQGGGGQETQYFGPGTRLLVL.

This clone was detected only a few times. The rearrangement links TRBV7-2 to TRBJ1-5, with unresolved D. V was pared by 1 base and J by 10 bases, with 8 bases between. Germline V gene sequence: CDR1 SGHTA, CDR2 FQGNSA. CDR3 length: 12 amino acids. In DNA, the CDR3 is TGTGCCAGCAGCTTAGAGATTGGCCCCCAGCATTTT. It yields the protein CASSLEIGPQHF. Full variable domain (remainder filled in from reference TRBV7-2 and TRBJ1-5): GAGVSQSPSNKVTEKGKDVELRCDPISGHTALYWYRQSLGQGLEFLIYFQGNSAPDKSGLPSDRFSAERTGGSVSTLTIQRTQQEDSAVYLCASSLEIGPQHFGDGTRLSIL.

The CDR3 nucleotides are TGTGCCAGCAGTCGGGACTTCAATCAGCCCCAGCATTTT. Protein sequence: CASSRDFNQPQHF. This chain joins TRBV27 and TRBJ1-5; D might be TRBD1 (5 bases). CDR1 is MNHEY and CDR2 is SMNVEV in the germline V gene (reference sequence). Trimming removed 5 bases at V and 3 bases at J, with 8 bases between. The CDR3 is 13 residues long.

Here the CDR3 reads CASSPPARDRASEQYF. CDR3 bases: TGTGCCAGCTCACCACCGGCGCGGGATCGGGCCTCCGAGCAGTACTTC. This chain links TRBV18 with TRBJ2-7; tentatively, D is TRBD2 (6 bases). Germline V lookup: CDR1 KGHSH, CDR2 LQKENI. This CDR3 has 16 residues. The V end lost 0 bases, the J end lost 6 bases, and 18 bases lay between the germline ends.

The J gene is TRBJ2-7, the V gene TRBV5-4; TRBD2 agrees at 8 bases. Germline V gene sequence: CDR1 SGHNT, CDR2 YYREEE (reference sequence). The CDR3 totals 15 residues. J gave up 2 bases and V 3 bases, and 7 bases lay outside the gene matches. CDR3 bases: TGTGCCAGCAGCTCCGGGGGGGCCGGGGCCTACGAGCAGTACTTC. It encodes CASSSGGAGAYEQYF. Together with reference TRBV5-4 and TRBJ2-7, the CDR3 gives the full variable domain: ETGVTQSPTHLIKTRGQQVTLRCSSQSGHNTVSWYQQALGQGPQFIFQYYREEENGRGNFPPRFSGLQFPNYSSELNVNALELDDSALYLCASSSGGAGAYEQYFGPGTRLTVT.

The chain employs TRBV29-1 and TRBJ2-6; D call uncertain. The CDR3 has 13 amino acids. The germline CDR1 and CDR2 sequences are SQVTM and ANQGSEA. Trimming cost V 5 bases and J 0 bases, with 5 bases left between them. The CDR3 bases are TGCAGCGTTCGCAGCTCTGGGGCCAACGTCCTGACTTTC. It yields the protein CSVRSSGANVLTF.

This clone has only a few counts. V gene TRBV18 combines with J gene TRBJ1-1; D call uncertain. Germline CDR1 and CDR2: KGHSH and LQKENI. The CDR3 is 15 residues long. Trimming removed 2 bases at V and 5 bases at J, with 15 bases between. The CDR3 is CASSPGWVEGTEAFF. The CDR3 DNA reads TGTGCCAGCTCACCAGGATGGGTCGAGGGTACTGAAGCTTTCTTT.

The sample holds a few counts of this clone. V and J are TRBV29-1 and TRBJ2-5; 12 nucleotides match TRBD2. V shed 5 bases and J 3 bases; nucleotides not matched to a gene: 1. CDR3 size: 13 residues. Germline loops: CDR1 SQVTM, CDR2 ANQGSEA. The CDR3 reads CSVRLAGEETQYF. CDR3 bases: TGCAGCGTTCGACTAGCGGGAGAAGAGACCCAGTACTTC.

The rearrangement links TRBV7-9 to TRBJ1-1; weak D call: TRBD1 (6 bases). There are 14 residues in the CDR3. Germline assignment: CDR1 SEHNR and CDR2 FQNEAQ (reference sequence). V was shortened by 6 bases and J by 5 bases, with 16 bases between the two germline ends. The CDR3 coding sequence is TGTGCCAGCAGGTGGGCAGGGGTGGATACTGAAGCTTTCTTT. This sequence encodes CASRWAGVDTEAFF.

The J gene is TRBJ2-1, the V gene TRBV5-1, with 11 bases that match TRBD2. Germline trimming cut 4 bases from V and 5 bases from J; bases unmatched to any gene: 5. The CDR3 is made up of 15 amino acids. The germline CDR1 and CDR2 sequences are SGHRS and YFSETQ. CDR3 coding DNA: TGCGCCAGCAGCATACTAGCGGGGGTTAACAATGAGCAGTTCTTC. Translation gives CASSILAGVNNEQFF.

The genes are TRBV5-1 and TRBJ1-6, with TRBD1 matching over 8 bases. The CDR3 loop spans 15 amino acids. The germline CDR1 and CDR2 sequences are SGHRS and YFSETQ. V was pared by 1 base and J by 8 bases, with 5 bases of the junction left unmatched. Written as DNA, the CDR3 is TGCGCCAGCAGCTTGATACCGACAGGGGATTCACCCCTCCACTTT. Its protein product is CASSLIPTGDSPLHF.